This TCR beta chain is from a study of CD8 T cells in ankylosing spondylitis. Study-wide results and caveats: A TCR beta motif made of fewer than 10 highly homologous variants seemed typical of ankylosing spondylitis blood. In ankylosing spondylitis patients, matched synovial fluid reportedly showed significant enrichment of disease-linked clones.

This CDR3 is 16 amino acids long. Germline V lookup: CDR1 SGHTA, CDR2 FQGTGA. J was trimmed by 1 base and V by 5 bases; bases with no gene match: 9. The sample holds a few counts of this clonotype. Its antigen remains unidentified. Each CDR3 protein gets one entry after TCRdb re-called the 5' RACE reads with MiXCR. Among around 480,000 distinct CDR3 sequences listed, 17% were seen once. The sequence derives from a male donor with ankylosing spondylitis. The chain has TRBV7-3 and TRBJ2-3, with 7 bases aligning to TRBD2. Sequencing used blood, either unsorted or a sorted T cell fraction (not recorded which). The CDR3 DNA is TGTGCCAGCAGCACCACTAGCGTGTATGGCACAGATACGCAGTATTTT. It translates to CASSTTSVYGTDTQYF.